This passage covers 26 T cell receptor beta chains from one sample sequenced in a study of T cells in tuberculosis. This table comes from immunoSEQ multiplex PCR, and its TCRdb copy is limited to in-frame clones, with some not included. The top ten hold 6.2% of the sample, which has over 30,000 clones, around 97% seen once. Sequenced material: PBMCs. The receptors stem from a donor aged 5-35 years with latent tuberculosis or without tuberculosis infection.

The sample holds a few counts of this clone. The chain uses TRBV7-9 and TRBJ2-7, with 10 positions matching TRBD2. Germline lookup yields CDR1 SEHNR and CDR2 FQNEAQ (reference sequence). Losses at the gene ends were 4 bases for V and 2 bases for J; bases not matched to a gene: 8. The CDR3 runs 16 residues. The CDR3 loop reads CASSSDTSGATYEQYF. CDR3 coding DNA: TGTGCCAGCAGCTCAGATACTAGCGGGGCGACCTACGAGCAGTACTTC.

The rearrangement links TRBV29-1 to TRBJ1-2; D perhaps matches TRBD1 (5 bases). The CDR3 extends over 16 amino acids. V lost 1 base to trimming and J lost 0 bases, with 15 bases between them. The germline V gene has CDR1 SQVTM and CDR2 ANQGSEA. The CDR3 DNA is TGCAGCGTTGAAGGGACCCGGGACTGGACTAACTATGGCTACACCTTC. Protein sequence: CSVEGTRDWTNYGYTF.

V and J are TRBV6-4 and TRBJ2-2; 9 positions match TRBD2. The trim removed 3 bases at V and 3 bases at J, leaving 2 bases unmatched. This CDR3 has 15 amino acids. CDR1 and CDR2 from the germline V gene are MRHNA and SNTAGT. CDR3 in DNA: TGTGCCAGCAGTGAGCTAGCGGGGCACACCGGGGAGCTGTTTTTT. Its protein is CASSELAGHTGELFF.

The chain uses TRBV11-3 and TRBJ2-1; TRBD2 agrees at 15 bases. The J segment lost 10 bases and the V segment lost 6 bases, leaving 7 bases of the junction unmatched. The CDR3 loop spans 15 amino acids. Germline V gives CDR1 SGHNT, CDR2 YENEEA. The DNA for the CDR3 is TGTGCCAGCAGTAGGGGACTAGCGGGGGGTGGCGAGCAGTTCTTC. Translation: CASSRGLAGGGEQFF.

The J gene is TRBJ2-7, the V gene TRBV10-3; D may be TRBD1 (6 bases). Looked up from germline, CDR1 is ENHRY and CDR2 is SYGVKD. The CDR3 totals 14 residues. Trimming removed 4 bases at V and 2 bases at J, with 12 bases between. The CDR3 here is CAISVGQSPYEQYF. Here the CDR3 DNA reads TGTGCCATCAGTGTTGGACAGTCCCCCTACGAGCAGTACTTC.

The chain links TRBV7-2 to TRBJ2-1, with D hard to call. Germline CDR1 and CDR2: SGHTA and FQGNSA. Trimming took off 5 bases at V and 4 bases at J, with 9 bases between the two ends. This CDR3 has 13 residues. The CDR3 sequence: CASSRSFYNEQFF. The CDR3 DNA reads TGTGCCAGCAGCCGGAGCTTTTACAATGAGCAGTTCTTC.

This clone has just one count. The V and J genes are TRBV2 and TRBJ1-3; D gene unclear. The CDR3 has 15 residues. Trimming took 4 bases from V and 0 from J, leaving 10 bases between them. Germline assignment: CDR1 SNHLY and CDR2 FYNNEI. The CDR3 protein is CASSVQQSSGNTIYF. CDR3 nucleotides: TGTGCCAGCAGTGTTCAACAGTCCTCTGGAAACACCATATATTTT.

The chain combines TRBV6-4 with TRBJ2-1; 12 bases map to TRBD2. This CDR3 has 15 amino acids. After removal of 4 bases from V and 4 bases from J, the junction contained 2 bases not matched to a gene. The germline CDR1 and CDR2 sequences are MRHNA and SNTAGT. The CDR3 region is CASSGTSGDYNEQFF. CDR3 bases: TGTGCCAGCAGTGGGACTAGCGGGGATTACAATGAGCAGTTCTTC.

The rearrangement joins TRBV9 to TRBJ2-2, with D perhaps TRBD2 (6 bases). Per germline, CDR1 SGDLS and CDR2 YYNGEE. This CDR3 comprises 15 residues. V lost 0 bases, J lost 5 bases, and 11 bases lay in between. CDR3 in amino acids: CASSVAAGRTGELFF. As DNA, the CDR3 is TGTGCCAGCAGCGTAGCGGCGGGGCGGACCGGGGAGCTGTTTTTT.

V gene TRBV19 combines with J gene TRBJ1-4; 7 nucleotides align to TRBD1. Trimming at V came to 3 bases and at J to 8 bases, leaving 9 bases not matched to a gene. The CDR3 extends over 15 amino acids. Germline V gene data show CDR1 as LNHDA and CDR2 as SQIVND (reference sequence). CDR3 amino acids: CASSIGGTAREKLFF. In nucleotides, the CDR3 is TGTGCCAGTAGTATCGGTGGGACAGCGAGGGAAAAACTGTTTTTT.

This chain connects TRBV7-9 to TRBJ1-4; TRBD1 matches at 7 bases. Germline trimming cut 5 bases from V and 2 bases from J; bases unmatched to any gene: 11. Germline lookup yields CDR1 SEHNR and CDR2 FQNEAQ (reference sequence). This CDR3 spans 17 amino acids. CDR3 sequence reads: CASSTRYGGGTNEKLFF. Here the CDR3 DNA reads TGTGCCAGCAGCACAAGATATGGAGGGGGCACTAATGAAAAACTGTTTTTT.

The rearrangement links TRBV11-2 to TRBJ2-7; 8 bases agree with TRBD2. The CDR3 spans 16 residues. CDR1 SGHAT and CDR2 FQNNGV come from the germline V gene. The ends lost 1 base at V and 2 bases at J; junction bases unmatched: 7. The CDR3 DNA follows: TGTGCCAGCAGCTTAGGACGTAGCGGGACCGCCTACGAGCAGTACTTC. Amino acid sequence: CASSLGRSGTAYEQYF. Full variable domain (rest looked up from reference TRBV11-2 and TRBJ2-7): EAGVAQSPRYKIIEKRQSVAFWCNPISGHATLYWYQQILGQGPKLLIQFQNNGVVDDSQLPKDRFSAERLKGVDSTLKIQPAKLEDSAVYLCASSLGRSGTAYEQYFGPGTRLTVT.

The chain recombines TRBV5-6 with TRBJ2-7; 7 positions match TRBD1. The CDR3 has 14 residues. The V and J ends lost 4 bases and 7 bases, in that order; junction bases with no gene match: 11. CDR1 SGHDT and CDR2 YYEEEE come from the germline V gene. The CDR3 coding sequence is TGTGCCAGCAGCCGCGACGAGGGGGCTGGAGAGCAGTACTTC. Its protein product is CASSRDEGAGEQYF.

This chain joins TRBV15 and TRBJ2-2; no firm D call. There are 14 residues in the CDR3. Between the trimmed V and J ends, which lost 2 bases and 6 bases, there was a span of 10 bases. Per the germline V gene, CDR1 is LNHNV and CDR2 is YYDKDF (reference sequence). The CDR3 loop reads CATSRIQTAGELFF. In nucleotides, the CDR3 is TGTGCCACCAGCAGAATCCAGACTGCCGGGGAGCTGTTTTTT.

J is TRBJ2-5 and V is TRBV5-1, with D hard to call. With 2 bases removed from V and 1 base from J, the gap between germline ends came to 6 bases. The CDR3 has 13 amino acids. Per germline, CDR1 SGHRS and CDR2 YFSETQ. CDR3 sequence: CASSFAVQETQYF. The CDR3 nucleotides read TGCGCCAGCAGCTTCGCAGTCCAAGAGACCCAGTACTTC.

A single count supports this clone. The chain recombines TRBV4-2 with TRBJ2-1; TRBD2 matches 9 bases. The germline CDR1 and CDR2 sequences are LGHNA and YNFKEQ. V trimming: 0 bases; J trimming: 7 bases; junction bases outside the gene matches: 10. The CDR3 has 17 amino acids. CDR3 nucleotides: TGTGCCAGCAGCCAAGATTCCGCTAGCGGGATGGGGAATGAGCAGTTCTTC. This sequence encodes CASSQDSASGMGNEQFF.

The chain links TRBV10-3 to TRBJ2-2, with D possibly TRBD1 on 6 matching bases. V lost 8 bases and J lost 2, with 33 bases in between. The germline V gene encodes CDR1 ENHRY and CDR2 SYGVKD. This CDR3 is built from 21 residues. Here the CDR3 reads CAIQGTKDRTFSLNNTGELFF. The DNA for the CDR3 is TGTGCCATCCAGGGAACTAAGGACAGAACTTTCTCACTAAATAACACCGGGGAGCTGTTTTTT.

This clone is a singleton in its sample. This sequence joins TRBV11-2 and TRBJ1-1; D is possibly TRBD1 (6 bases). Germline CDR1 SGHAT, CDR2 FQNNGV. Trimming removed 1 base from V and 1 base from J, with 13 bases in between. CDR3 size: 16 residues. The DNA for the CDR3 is TGTGCCAGCAGCTTAGCAGGGGCCAGAAGGAACACTGAAGCTTTCTTT. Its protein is CASSLAGARRNTEAFF. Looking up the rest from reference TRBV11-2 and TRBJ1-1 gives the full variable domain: EAGVAQSPRYKIIEKRQSVAFWCNPISGHATLYWYQQILGQGPKLLIQFQNNGVVDDSQLPKDRFSAERLKGVDSTLKIQPAKLEDSAVYLCASSLAGARRNTEAFFGQGTRLTVV.

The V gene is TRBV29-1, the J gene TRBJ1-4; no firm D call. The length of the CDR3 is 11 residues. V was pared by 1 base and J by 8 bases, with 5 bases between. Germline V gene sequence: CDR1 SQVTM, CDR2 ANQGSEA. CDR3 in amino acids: CSVEGREKLFF. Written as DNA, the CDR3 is TGCAGCGTTGAAGGGCGGGAAAAACTGTTTTTT. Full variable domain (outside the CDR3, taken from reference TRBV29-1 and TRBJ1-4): SAVISQKPSRDICQRGTSLTIQCQVDSQVTMMFWYRQQPGQSLTLIATANQGSEATYESGFVIDKFPISRPNLTFSTLTVSNMSPEDSSIYLCSVEGREKLFFGSGTQLSVL.

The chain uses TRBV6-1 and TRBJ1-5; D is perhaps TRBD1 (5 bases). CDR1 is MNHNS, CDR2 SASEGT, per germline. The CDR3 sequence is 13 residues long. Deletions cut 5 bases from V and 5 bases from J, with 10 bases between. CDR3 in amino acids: CASSIDRDQPQHF. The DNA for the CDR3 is TGTGCCAGCAGTATCGACAGAGATCAGCCCCAGCATTTT.

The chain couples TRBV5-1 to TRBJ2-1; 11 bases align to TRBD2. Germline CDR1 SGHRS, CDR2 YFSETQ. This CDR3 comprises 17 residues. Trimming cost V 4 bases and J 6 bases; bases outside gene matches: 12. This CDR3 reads CASSPFLAGGPGNEQFF. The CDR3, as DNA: TGCGCCAGCAGCCCCTTCTTAGCGGGAGGGCCTGGCAATGAGCAGTTCTTC.

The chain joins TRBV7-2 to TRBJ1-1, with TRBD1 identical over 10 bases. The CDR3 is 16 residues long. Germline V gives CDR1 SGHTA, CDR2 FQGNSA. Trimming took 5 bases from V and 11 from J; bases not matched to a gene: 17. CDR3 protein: CASSVSGTGAYSWAFF. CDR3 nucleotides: TGTGCCAGCAGCGTATCCGGGACAGGGGCCTACTCTTGGGCTTTCTTT.

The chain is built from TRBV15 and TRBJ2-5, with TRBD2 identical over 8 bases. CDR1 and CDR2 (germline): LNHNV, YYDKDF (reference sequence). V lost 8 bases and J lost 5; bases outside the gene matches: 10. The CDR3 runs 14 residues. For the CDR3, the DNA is TGTGCCACCGGGGCAAAGCGGGAGAGGGAGACCCAGTACTTC. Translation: CATGAKRERETQYF.

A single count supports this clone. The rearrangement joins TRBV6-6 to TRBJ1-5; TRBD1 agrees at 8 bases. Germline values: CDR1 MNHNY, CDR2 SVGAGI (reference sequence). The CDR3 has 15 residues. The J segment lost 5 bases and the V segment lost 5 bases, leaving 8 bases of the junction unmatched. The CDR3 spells CASSQGQGGHQPQHF. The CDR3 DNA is TGTGCCAGCAGTCAAGGACAGGGCGGGCATCAGCCCCAGCATTTT.

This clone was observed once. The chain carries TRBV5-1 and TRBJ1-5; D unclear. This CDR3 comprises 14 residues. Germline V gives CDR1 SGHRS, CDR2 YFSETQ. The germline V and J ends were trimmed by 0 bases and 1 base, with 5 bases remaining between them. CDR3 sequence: CASSLGQSNQPQHF. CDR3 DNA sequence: TGCGCCAGCAGCTTGGGTCAGAGCAATCAGCCCCAGCATTTT.

CDR3 DNA: TGCGCCAGCAGCGCGGGACTAGCGGGAGGTCTATACAATGAGCAGTTCTTC. It translates to CASSAGLAGGLYNEQFF. The chain uses TRBV5-1 and TRBJ2-1, with 15 bases identical to TRBD2. Germline V gene lookup returns CDR1 SGHRS and CDR2 YFSETQ. This CDR3 has 17 residues. J gave up 4 bases and V 4 bases, and 6 bases lay outside the gene matches.